One sample yielded the 11 T cell receptor beta chains listed below, sequenced in a study of human T cells and chemical hapten exposure. The library gave individual cDNA molecules unique molecular identifiers. One entry per CDR3 protein, called by TCRdb with MiXCR from the reads. The table shows more than 100,000 distinct CDR3 sequences, with over 6.5% occurring only once. Total RNA was isolated from whole blood that had not been fractionated. The sample was whole blood. Receptors were obtained from a human donor in good health. Some clones in this sample may be carry-over from other donors' samples.

V is TRBV7-2 and J is TRBJ2-7, with D perhaps TRBD1 or TRBD2 (5 bases each). This CDR3 is built from 13 residues. Per germline, CDR1 SGHTA and CDR2 FQGNSA. V was cut by 4 bases and J by 7 bases, with 14 bases left in between. CDR3 in amino acids: CASSSPGTGEQYF. In DNA, the CDR3 is TGTGCCAGCAGCTCACCAGGGACCGGAGAGCAGTACTTC.

This clonotype was recorded many times. The rearrangement uses TRBV27 and TRBJ1-4, with D perhaps matching TRBD1 (6 bases). The ends were cut back, 4 bases at V and 2 bases at J, with 14 bases in the middle. CDR1 is MNHEY and CDR2 is SMNVEV in the germline V gene (reference sequence). The CDR3 runs to 16 residues. The CDR3 DNA sequence: TGTGCCAGCAGTTCCCCGTCCCAGGGGACTAATGAAAAACTGTTTTTT. Its protein is CASSSPSQGTNEKLFF.

The CDR3 region is CASSLQAQEDGYTF. DNA for the CDR3: TGTGCCAGCAGCTTACAAGCCCAAGAGGATGGCTACACCTTC. The chain couples TRBV7-2 to TRBJ1-2, with D unclear. This CDR3 contains 14 residues. Germline V gene data show CDR1 as SGHTA and CDR2 as FQGNSA. The V end was cut by 2 bases, the J end by 6 bases, with 13 bases between.

This rearrangement joins TRBV2 to TRBJ2-7; TRBD2 matches 11 bases. V gave up 6 bases and J gave up 0 bases; unmatched junction bases: 4. The germline V gene has CDR1 SNHLY and CDR2 FYNNEI. The CDR3 has 15 amino acids. The CDR3 DNA is TGTGCCAGCAGGCTACTAGCGGGAGTCTCCTACGAGCAGTACTTC. This sequence encodes CASRLLAGVSYEQYF.

This clonotype was seen a few times. This chain uses TRBV7-6 with TRBJ2-1; 7 bases line up with TRBD2. The V segment lost 7 bases and the J segment 7 bases; nucleotides outside the gene matches: 10. Germline loops: CDR1 SGHVS, CDR2 FNYEAQ. This CDR3 region has 14 residues. Here the CDR3 DNA reads TGTGCCAGCACCCTTAGTCGGGGGGAGAATGAGCAGTTCTTC. Residues: CASTLSRGENEQFF.

This clonotype came up many times. The chain links TRBV5-6 to TRBJ1-6, with 9 bases lining up with TRBD1. The CDR3 spans 18 residues. Per the germline V gene, CDR1 is SGHDT and CDR2 is YYEEEE. Losses at the gene ends were 1 base for V and 0 bases for J; bases not matched to a gene: 5. In DNA form, the CDR3 reads TGTGCCAGCAGCTTGAACAGGGGGCAGAGCTCCTATAATTCACCCCTCCACTTT. Translating it yields CASSLNRGQSSYNSPLHF.

This chain connects TRBV6-5 to TRBJ1-2; D might be TRBD1 (6 bases). CDR1 and CDR2 (germline): MNHEY, SVGAGI. V shed 5 bases and J shed 5 bases, with 12 bases lying between them. This CDR3 spans 13 amino acids. The CDR3 coding sequence is TGTGCCAGCAGTCAGGGGCAGCTGTATGGCTACACCTTC. Its translation is CASSQGQLYGYTF.

There are many counts of this clonotype. The rearrangement joins TRBV3-1 to TRBJ1-2, with D hard to call. The germline gives CDR1 LGHDT, CDR2 YNNKEL (reference sequence). The V and J ends lost 4 bases and 3 bases respectively, with 18 bases between them. The CDR3 runs to 16 residues. In DNA, the CDR3 is TGTGCCAGCAGCCGGAAGTACGGGCGGTCCTACTATGGCTACACCTTC. Protein: CASSRKYGRSYYGYTF.

The sample holds many counts of this clonotype. The V and J genes are TRBV25-1 and TRBJ1-2; TRBD1 might be the D (6 bases). Germline V gives CDR1 MGHDK, CDR2 SYGVNS. The CDR3 sequence is 14 residues long. The ends were cut back, 2 bases at V and 5 bases at J, with 12 bases in the middle. CDR3 residues: CASSERGFRYGYTF. The CDR3 DNA reads as TGTGCCAGCAGTGAAAGGGGGTTTCGGTATGGCTACACCTTC.

There are a few counts of this clonotype. The chain carries TRBV6-2 or TRBV6-3 and TRBJ2-7, with D possibly called TRBD1 or TRBD2 (5 bases each). The CDR3 has 14 amino acids. V was clipped by 4 bases and J by 4 bases, with 14 bases between them. The germline V gene has CDR1 MNHEY and CDR2 SVGEGT. CDR3 loop: CASSFPGPLYEQYF. The CDR3 nucleotides read TGTGCCAGCAGTTTCCCGGGACCCTTATACGAGCAGTACTTC.

This clonotype was detected only a few times. V is TRBV6-2 or TRBV6-3 and J is TRBJ2-4; D unclear. CDR1 is MNHEY and CDR2 is SVGEGT in the germline V gene. V lost 6 bases and J 9 bases, leaving 12 bases between the germline ends. This CDR3 region has 12 residues. This chain's CDR3 is CASSLYRIIQYF. The CDR3 DNA is TGTGCCAGCAGCCTTTACCGAATCATTCAGTACTTC.